This entry lists 23 T cell receptor beta chains sequenced from one sample in a study of graft-versus-host responses after intestinal transplantation (dated by TCRdb to the early 2020s). Library creation used the immunoSEQ multiplex PCR assay. The source is immuneACCESS, and TCRdb retained only in-frame sequences with V and J called. Part of the clones is not carried over; for the studies checked, unresolved V genes explain less than half of this, and the remainder is unexplained. The sample table records under 20,000 clones; around 39% of these occur just once. The ten largest clones capture approximately 0.84% of the sample. The time point label for this specimen denotes: cells obtained before transplantation from donor or recipient. The sample here was alloreactive CD4+ T cells from a mixed lymphocyte reaction culture, taken before intestinal transplant. The cell subset or site label corresponds to: CFSE-low proliferating T cells sorted from approximately 6-day pre-transplant mixed lymphocyte reaction (GvH or HvG direction). The receptor set was obtained from a human patient who received an intestinal transplant.

The chain employs TRBV19 and TRBJ2-7; D call uncertain. Deletions cut 7 bases from V and 3 bases from J, with 16 bases between. This CDR3 has 14 amino acids. CDR1 and CDR2 from the germline V gene are LNHDA and SQIVND (reference sequence). DNA of the CDR3: TGTGCCAGTAACGATGCTGGGTCTAACTACGAGCAGTACTTC. Amino acid sequence: CASNDAGSNYEQYF.

This chain uses TRBV7-9 with TRBJ1-3; TRBD1 aligns across 8 bases. Trimming took 0 bases from V and 1 from J; bases not matched to a gene: 2. The CDR3 spans 16 residues. Per the germline V gene, CDR1 is SEHNR and CDR2 is FQNEAQ (reference sequence). The CDR3, as DNA: TGTGCCAGCAGCTTAGCCGGGACAGGTTCTGGAAACACCATATATTTT. Translation gives CASSLAGTGSGNTIYF.

The chain carries TRBV6-4 and TRBJ2-7; 8 bases map to TRBD1. With 10 bases clipped from V and 3 bases from J, the junction kept 17 bases outside the gene matches. The CDR3 has 16 residues. Germline CDR1 MRHNA, CDR2 SNTAGT. Written as DNA, the CDR3 is TGTGCCACCCTCCTTCCTCAAGCAGGGGGCTACTACGAGCAGTACTTC. It yields the protein CATLLPQAGGYYEQYF.

V gene TRBV18 combines with J gene TRBJ1-1, with D possibly matching TRBD1 (6 bases). V was clipped by 6 bases and J by 0 bases, with 17 bases between them. Germline lookup yields CDR1 KGHSH and CDR2 LQKENI. This CDR3 region has 16 residues. The CDR3 spells CASSPMTGSMNTEAFF. The DNA for the CDR3 is TGTGCCAGCTCCCCCATGACAGGTAGCATGAACACTGAAGCTTTCTTT.

This clone was detected a few times. This sequence joins TRBV15 and TRBJ1-3, with unresolved D. V was cut by 6 bases and J by 2 bases, with 14 bases left in between. This CDR3 is 15 amino acids long. Per the germline V gene, CDR1 is LNHNV and CDR2 is YYDKDF (reference sequence). CDR3 amino acids: CATSARGFAGNTIYF. The CDR3 bases are TGTGCCACCAGTGCCCGGGGATTTGCTGGAAACACCATATATTTT.

This clone was seen only a few times. The rearrangement links TRBV5-1 to TRBJ2-5; D not resolved. The V and J ends lost 5 bases and 5 bases respectively, with 16 bases between them. Germline-derived CDR1 and CDR2 are SGHRS and YFSETQ. The CDR3 loop spans 14 amino acids. The CDR3 DNA reads TGCGCCAGCAGGAGCGAAACCCGAAGGGAGACCCAGTACTTC. Protein product: CASRSETRRETQYF.

CDR3 protein: CACLAGGNTGELFF. DNA of the CDR3: TGTGCCTGCCTAGCGGGGGGGAACACCGGGGAGCTGTTTTTT. The chain joins TRBV11-3 to TRBJ2-2, with 11 bases lining up with TRBD2. Per the germline V gene, CDR1 is SGHNT and CDR2 is YENEEA. Trimming at V came to 11 bases and at J to 1 base, leaving 3 bases not matched to a gene. The CDR3 sequence is 14 residues long.

The chain uses TRBV5-4 and TRBJ2-4; no firm D call. The germline V and J ends were trimmed by 1 base and 9 bases, with 23 bases remaining between them. The V gene's germline CDR1 is SGHNT and CDR2 YYREEE (reference sequence). The length of the CDR3 is 17 residues. Here the CDR3 DNA reads TGTGCCAGCAGCTTGTCCAACTCCATTTCGGGCGGCGGCATTCAGTACTTC. The encoded protein is CASSLSNSISGGGIQYF. Based on the CDR3 plus reference TRBV5-4 and TRBJ2-4, the full variable domain is ETGVTQSPTHLIKTRGQQVTLRCSSQSGHNTVSWYQQALGQGPQFIFQYYREEENGRGNFPPRFSGLQFPNYSSELNVNALELDDSALYLCASSLSNSISGGGIQYFGAGTRLSVL.

The genes are TRBV27 and TRBJ1-3, with no clear D. CDR1 is MNHEY and CDR2 is SMNVEV in the germline V gene (reference sequence). V was cut by 1 base and J by 4 bases, with 20 bases left in between. The CDR3 is made up of 18 amino acids. The CDR3 DNA is TGTGCCAGCAGTTTATTTTACCTGAAGTTAAACAACGGAAACACCATATATTTT. It specifies CASSLFYLKLNNGNTIYF.

V is TRBV5-1 and J is TRBJ1-6; weak D call: TRBD1 (5 bases). The CDR3 totals 16 residues. V was trimmed by 0 bases and J by 0 bases, leaving 7 bases between them. Germline V CDR1 and CDR2: SGHRS, YFSETQ. CDR3: CASSLGGSSYNSPLHF. The CDR3 DNA reads TGCGCCAGCAGCTTGGGGGGGAGCTCCTATAATTCACCCCTCCACTTT. The whole variable domain, filled in from reference TRBV5-1 and TRBJ1-6, reads KAGVTQTPRYLIKTRGQQVTLSCSPISGHRSVSWYQQTPGQGLQFLFEYFSETQRNKGNFPGRFSGRQFSNSRSEMNVSTLELGDSALYLCASSLGGSSYNSPLHFGNGTRLTVT.

The chain employs TRBV2 and TRBJ1-5; TRBD1 matches at 9 bases. V shed 5 bases, J shed 2 bases, and the junction held 4 bases outside the gene matches. The CDR3 extends over 15 amino acids. Germline assignment: CDR1 SNHLY and CDR2 FYNNEI. The CDR3 loop reads CASSMDRGGNQPQHF. The CDR3 bases are TGTGCCAGCAGTATGGACAGGGGAGGCAATCAGCCCCAGCATTTT.

This clone was seen more than once but under ten times. The rearrangement links TRBV6-1 to TRBJ1-4; D possibly corresponds to TRBD1 (6 bases). The CDR3 length is 13 residues. From germline, CDR1 is MNHNS and CDR2 SASEGT. The V end was cut by 8 bases, the J end by 4 bases, with 11 bases between. The CDR3 bases are TGTGCCAGCTCACAGGGTCTTAATGAAAAACTGTTTTTT. It specifies CASSQGLNEKLFF.

The chain links TRBV9 to TRBJ2-7, with TRBD1 as a possible D gene (6 bases). Trimming cost V 4 bases and J 0 bases, with 14 bases left between them. Germline V gene sequence: CDR1 SGDLS, CDR2 YYNGEE. The CDR3 consists of 15 residues. The CDR3 DNA reads TGTGCCAGCAGCCCACGGGACAAGAGCTCCTACGAGCAGTACTTC. Its protein product is CASSPRDKSSYEQYF. The full variable domain, completed using reference TRBV9 and TRBJ2-7, is DSGVTQTPKHLITATGQRVTLRCSPRSGDLSVYWYQQSLDQGLQFLIQYYNGEERAKGNILERFSAQQFPDLHSELNLSSLELGDSALYFCASSPRDKSSYEQYFGPGTRLTVT.

This chain links TRBV2 with TRBJ2-1; the D is unclear. The germline gives CDR1 SNHLY, CDR2 FYNNEI. V shed 4 bases and J shed 0 bases, with 4 bases lying between them. The CDR3 loop spans 13 amino acids. The CDR3 protein is CASSGSSYNEQFF. The CDR3 nucleotides read TGTGCCAGCAGTGGGAGCTCCTACAATGAGCAGTTCTTC.

This clone was picked up a small number of times. The chain joins TRBV6-1 to TRBJ1-6, with D possibly matching TRBD1 (5 bases). CDR1 is MNHNS and CDR2 is SASEGT in the germline V gene. V dropped 0 bases and J dropped 0 bases, with 12 bases sitting between them. The CDR3 runs 18 residues. The CDR3 spells CASSEAVGEHSYNSPLHF. As DNA, the CDR3 is TGTGCCAGCAGTGAAGCGGTAGGGGAGCACTCCTATAATTCACCCCTCCACTTT.

The rearrangement links TRBV12-2 to TRBJ2-2; the tabulated D call, TRBD2, remains unverified against the DNA. TRBV12-2 is deemed a pseudogene. The CDR3 has 14 residues. CDR3 region: CASRLVRGPGELFF. For the CDR3, the DNA is TGTGCAAGTCGCTTAGTGCGGGGGCCCGGGGAGCTGTTTTTT.

In this sample, this clone turned up a few times. V usage is TRBV7-7 and J usage is TRBJ2-1; TRBD1 aligns across 8 bases. The V and J ends lost 3 bases and 9 bases, in that order; junction bases with no gene match: 10. The CDR3 runs to 15 residues. From germline, CDR1 is SSHAT and CDR2 FNYEAQ (reference sequence). The CDR3 bases are TGTGCCAGCAGCTTGGGTCAGGGGGCCTCATTTGAGCAGTTCTTC. Residues: CASSLGQGASFEQFF.

This clone was seen a few times. The chain links TRBV19 to TRBJ1-1; D is perhaps TRBD1 (6 bases). CDR3 length equals 13 residues. V was pared by 6 bases and J by 2 bases, with 10 bases between. CDR1 LNHDA and CDR2 SQIVND come from the germline V gene (reference sequence). CDR3 nucleotide sequence: TGTGCCAGTAGGGGACAAATTAACACTGAAGCTTTCTTT. Translating gives CASRGQINTEAFF.

CDR3 protein: CASSLWVGNRAGGNQPQHF. CDR3 bases: TGTGCCAGCAGCTTGTGGGTGGGGAACAGGGCAGGGGGCAATCAGCCCCAGCATTTT. The chain uses TRBV5-8 and TRBJ1-5; perhaps TRBD1 as D (6 bases). V was cut by 1 base and J by 2 bases, with 22 bases left in between. The CDR3 totals 19 residues. The germline CDR1 and CDR2 sequences are SGHTS and YDEGEE.

This clone was counted a few times. The V and J genes are TRBV21-1 and TRBJ1-3. TRBV21-1 is assigned pseudogene status. CDR3 size: 17 residues. This CDR3 is CASRGRLATTARNTIYF. The CDR3 DNA reads as TGTGCCAGCAGGGGCCGTTTAGCTACAACCGCACGAAACACCATATATTTT.

The chain is built from TRBV18 and TRBJ2-3; TRBD2 matches 8 bases. The V and J ends lost 2 bases and 0 bases, in that order; junction bases with no gene match: 7. The CDR3 has 17 amino acids. Per germline, CDR1 KGHSH and CDR2 LQKENI. The DNA of the CDR3 is TGTGCCAGCTCACCAGGGCAGCGGGGGATTAGCACAGATACGCAGTATTTT. Protein product: CASSPGQRGISTDTQYF.

The rearrangement uses TRBV6-5 and TRBJ2-5; 9 bases match TRBD1. CDR3 length equals 15 residues. Germline CDR1 is MNHEY and CDR2 is SVGAGI. V lost 2 bases and J lost 3; bases outside the gene matches: 4. DNA for the CDR3: TGTGCCAGCAGTTACGGGACAGGGAACAAAGAGACCCAGTACTTC. This gives the protein CASSYGTGNKETQYF.

The chain couples TRBV6-1 to TRBJ1-2, with D maybe TRBD1 (5 bases). The ends were cut back, 6 bases at V and 4 bases at J, with 9 bases in the middle. CDR1 is MNHNS and CDR2 is SASEGT in the germline V gene. The CDR3 length is 12 residues. The CDR3, as DNA: TGTGCCAGCAGCATTGGGGGCTATGGCTACACCTTC. Protein: CASSIGGYGYTF.